The 12 T cell receptor beta chains below come from one sample, sequenced in a study of blood T cells in healthy people across ages. PCR was performed a second time for roughly 7 to 11 cycles using a sample-barcoded 5' primer and a J-beta primer mix. TCRdb re-called the 5' RACE reads through MiXCR, storing one row per CDR3 protein. The table has roughly 830,000 distinct CDR3 sequences, about 62% seen once; the top ten hold about 30%. What was sequenced was blood. The receptor source for this set is a man aged 30 to 39 in good health.

In the case of this clonotype: Compared with germline, one end of the junction differs, possibly owing to a read error. The CDR3 nucleotides are TGTGCCAGCAGCCAAGGGAAGTCGACAGGGCGTCACAATGGCCACACCTTC. Residues: CASSQGKSTGRHNGHTF. The chain is built from TRBV3-1 and TRBJ1-2; 7 bases fit TRBD1. Germline loops: CDR1 LGHDT, CDR2 YNNKEL (reference sequence). This CDR3 region has 17 residues.

CDR3 loop: CASTGGVKSNQPQHF. CDR3 DNA sequence: TGTGCCAGCACAGGGGGCGTAAAAAGCAATCAGCCCCAGCATTTT. The chain joins TRBV9 to TRBJ1-5; 8 bases are a match to TRBD1. With 6 bases clipped from V and 1 base from J, the junction kept 6 bases outside the gene matches. The CDR3 extends over 15 amino acids. Germline V lookup: CDR1 SGDLS, CDR2 YYNGEE.

The CDR3 loop is CASSRKPRTAINQPQHF. The CDR3 DNA sequence: TGTGCCAGCAGCCGTAAACCTAGGACAGCGATCAATCAGCCCCAGCATTTT. The V gene is TRBV27, the J gene TRBJ1-5; TRBD1 might be the D (6 bases). CDR1 MNHEY and CDR2 SMNVEV come from the germline V gene (reference sequence). Trimming left V 6 bases short and J 3 bases short, with 21 bases between. This CDR3 region has 17 residues.

The genes are TRBV20-1 and TRBJ2-1, with 8 bases lining up with TRBD2. The germline gives CDR1 DFQATT, CDR2 SNEGSKA (reference sequence). This CDR3 contains 16 residues. CDR3 sequence (DNA): TGCAGCGCCCCTTCTTCAGCGGGGGTCACCTACAATGAGCAGTTCTTC. This sequence encodes CSAPSSAGVTYNEQFF.

V usage is TRBV20-1 and J usage is TRBJ2-1, with TRBD2 identical over 10 bases. V was pared by 0 bases and J by 7 bases, with 6 bases of the junction left unmatched. The germline gives CDR1 DFQATT, CDR2 SNEGSKA (reference sequence). This CDR3 is built from 15 residues. The CDR3 protein is CSARDPGLAWNEQFF. Here the CDR3 DNA reads TGCAGTGCTAGAGATCCGGGACTAGCGTGGAATGAGCAGTTCTTC.

The CDR3 protein is CASSLAGFCEQYF. The CDR3 coding sequence is TGTGCCAGCAGCTTGGCTGGGTTCTGCGAGCAGTACTTC. The chain uses TRBV7-9 and TRBJ2-1; no clear D. The J call may be mistaken, given a closer DNA end match to TRBJ2-7. Germline V CDR1 and CDR2: SEHNR, FQNEAQ (reference sequence). The CDR3 extends over 13 amino acids.

This chain links TRBV4-1 with TRBJ2-5; 12 bases fit TRBD2. V lost 4 bases and J lost 5; bases outside the gene matches: 2. Germline V gene sequence: CDR1 MGHRA, CDR2 YSYEKL. This CDR3 spans 14 amino acids. The CDR3 bases are TGCGCCAGCAGCCGCGGGACTAGCGGGGAGACCCAGTACTTC. Translated, it gives CASSRGTSGETQYF.

The rearrangement uses TRBV4-3 and TRBJ2-1, with 7 bases lining up with TRBD1. Germline values: CDR1 LGHNA, CDR2 YSLEER. The J segment lost 6 bases and the V segment lost 0 bases, leaving 8 bases of the junction unmatched. CDR3 length: 16 residues. The CDR3 is CASSQDSRQGINEQFF. In nucleotides, the CDR3 is TGCGCCAGCAGCCAAGATAGCCGACAGGGAATCAATGAGCAGTTCTTC.

This clonotype was found many times. The chain joins TRBV4-2 to TRBJ1-4; weak D call: TRBD1 (5 bases). This CDR3 spans 14 amino acids. Trimming pared 1 base from V and 5 bases from J, leaving 8 bases between. Per the germline V gene, CDR1 is LGHNA and CDR2 is YNFKEQ. The CDR3 sequence: CASSQGQRNEKLFF. The CDR3 DNA reads as TGTGCCAGCAGCCAAGGACAGCGAAATGAAAAACTGTTTTTT.

The gene calls are TRBV4-3 and TRBJ2-7, with D unresolved. V was cut by 0 bases and J by 2 bases, with 14 bases left in between. The CDR3 contains 16 residues. From germline, CDR1 is LGHNA and CDR2 YSLEER. The chain's CDR3 is CASSQELRLRTYEQYF. The CDR3, as DNA: TGCGCCAGCAGCCAAGAATTGCGGCTCAGAACCTACGAGCAGTACTTC.

This clonotype was counted a single time. The chain combines TRBV7-3 with TRBJ2-3; D possibly corresponds to TRBD2 (7 bases). Between the trimmed V and J ends, which lost 1 base and 4 bases, there was a span of 15 bases. The V gene's germline CDR1 is SGHTA and CDR2 FQGTGA. The CDR3 covers 16 residues. The chain's CDR3 is CASSLRLGGAPDTQYF. In DNA form, the CDR3 reads TGTGCCAGCAGCTTAAGATTAGGGGGGGCCCCAGATACGCAGTATTTT.

The V and J genes are TRBV27 and TRBJ1-4, with a possible D match to TRBD1 (5 bases). The CDR3 loop spans 13 amino acids. Germline V gives CDR1 MNHEY, CDR2 SMNVEV (reference sequence). V was clipped by 4 bases and J by 7 bases, with 10 bases between them. This CDR3 reads CASSWPGSEKLFF. The CDR3 coding sequence is TGTGCCAGCAGTTGGCCAGGGAGTGAAAAACTGTTTTTT.